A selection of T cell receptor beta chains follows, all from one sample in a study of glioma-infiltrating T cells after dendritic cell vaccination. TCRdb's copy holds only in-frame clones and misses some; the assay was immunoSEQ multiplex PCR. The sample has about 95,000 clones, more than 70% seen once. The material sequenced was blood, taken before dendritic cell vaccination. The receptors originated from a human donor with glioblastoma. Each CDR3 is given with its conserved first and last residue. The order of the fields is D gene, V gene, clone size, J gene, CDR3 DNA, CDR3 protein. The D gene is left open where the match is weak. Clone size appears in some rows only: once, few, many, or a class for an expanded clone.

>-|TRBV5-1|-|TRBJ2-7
TGCGCCAGCAGCTTGAATGCGTACGAGCAGTACTTC
CASSLNAYEQYF
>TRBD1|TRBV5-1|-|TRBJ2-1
TGCGCCAGCAGTCGCCAGGGGGTGTACAATGAGCAGTTCTTC
CASSRQGVYNEQFF
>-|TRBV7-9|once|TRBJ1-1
TGTGCCAGCAGCACAGCACCCCGGGGGGACACTGAAGCTTTCTTT
CASSTAPRGDTEAFF
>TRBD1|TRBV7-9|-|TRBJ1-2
TGTGCCAGCAGCTTTTGGGACAGGCCCTATGGCTACACCTTC
CASSFWDRPYGYTF
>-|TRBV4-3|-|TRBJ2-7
TGCGCCAGCAGCCAAGCCGGAACGGGCGAGCAGTACTTC
CASSQAGTGEQYF
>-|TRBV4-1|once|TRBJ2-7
TGCGCCAGCAGCCCCGACCTGTTCGGAGGGCTCCATCTCGAGCAGTACTTC
CASSPDLFGGLHLEQYF
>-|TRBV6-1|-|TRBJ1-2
TGTGCCAGCAAGGACAGCGGGGGGTTCTATGGCTACACCTTC
CASKDSGGFYGYTF
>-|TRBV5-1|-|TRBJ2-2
TGCGCCAGCAATGGGCAGGGTGGTACCGGGGAGCTGTTTTTT
CASNGQGGTGELFF
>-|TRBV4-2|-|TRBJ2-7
TGTGCCAGCAGCCAATCCGGCTCCTACGAGCAGTACTTC
CASSQSGSYEQYF
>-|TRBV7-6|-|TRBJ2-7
TGTGCCAGCAGCTCCTCGAGCTCCTACGAGCAGTACTTC
CASSSSSSYEQYF
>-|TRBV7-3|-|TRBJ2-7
TGTGCCAGCAGCTTGGGTCGGGAGCGAGCCTACGAGCAGTACTTC
CASSLGRERAYEQYF
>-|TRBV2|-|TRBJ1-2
TGTGCCAGCTTTGAAAACAGGGCGGTTAGCGGCTACACCTTC
CASFENRAVSGYTF
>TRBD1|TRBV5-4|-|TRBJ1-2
TGTGCCAGCAGCTTGGTCCCCAAAGACAGGGTCAAGCACTACACCTTC
CASSLVPKDRVKHYTF
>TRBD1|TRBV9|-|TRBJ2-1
TGTGCCAGCAGCGCCCGCTGGACAGGCGAGGGCAATGAGCAGTTCTTC
CASSARWTGEGNEQFF
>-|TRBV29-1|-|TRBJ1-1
TGCAGCACAACCGGACAATCCAAAGCTTTCTTT
CSTTGQSKAFF
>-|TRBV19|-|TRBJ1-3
TGTGCCAGTAGTAGTTCCATTGGAAACACCATATATTTT
CASSSSIGNTIYF
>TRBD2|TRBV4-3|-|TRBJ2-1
TGCGCCAGCAGCCAAGATAGAGGGCTAGCGGGAGGCAGCGAGCAGTTCTTC
CASSQDRGLAGGSEQFF
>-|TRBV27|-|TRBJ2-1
TGTGCCAGCAGTCTCCGGGGGGAGCTAACAGGGAATGAGCAGTTCTTC
CASSLRGELTGNEQFF
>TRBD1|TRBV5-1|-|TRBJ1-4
TGCGCCAGCACCCGGTGGGGACAGGGAAATGAAAAACTGTTTTTT
CASTRWGQGNEKLFF
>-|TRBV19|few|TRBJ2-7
TGTGCCAGTAGTATGGTAGCCCGAGGCTCCTACGAGCAGTACTTC
CASSMVARGSYEQYF
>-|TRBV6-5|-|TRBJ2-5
TGTGCCAGCAGTGCCGTGGGGGCGATCCAAGAGACCCAGTACTTC
CASSAVGAIQETQYF
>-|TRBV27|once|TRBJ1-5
TGTGCCAGCAGCAGGATGGGGGGTAATCAGCCCCAGCATTTT
CASSRMGGNQPQHF